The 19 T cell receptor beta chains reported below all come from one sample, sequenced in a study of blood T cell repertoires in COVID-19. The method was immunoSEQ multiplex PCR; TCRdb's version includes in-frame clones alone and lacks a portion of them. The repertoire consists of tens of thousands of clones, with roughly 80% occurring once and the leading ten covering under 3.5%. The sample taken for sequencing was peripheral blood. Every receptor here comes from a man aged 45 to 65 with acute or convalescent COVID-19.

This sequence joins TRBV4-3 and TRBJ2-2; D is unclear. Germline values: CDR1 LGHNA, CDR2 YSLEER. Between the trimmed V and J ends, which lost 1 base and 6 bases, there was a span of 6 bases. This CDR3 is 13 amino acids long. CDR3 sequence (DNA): TGCGCCAGCAGCCAAGGACTTGCCGGGGAGCTGTTTTTT. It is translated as CASSQGLAGELFF.

The CDR3 nucleotides are TGTGCCAGCAGCTTGACAGGACACTATGGCTACACCTTC. Its translation: CASSLTGHYGYTF. The rearrangement links TRBV5-4 to TRBJ1-2; D might be TRBD1 (5 bases). The V end lost 1 base, the J end lost 3 bases, and 7 bases lay between the germline ends. The germline V gene encodes CDR1 SGHNT and CDR2 YYREEE (reference sequence). This CDR3 spans 13 amino acids.

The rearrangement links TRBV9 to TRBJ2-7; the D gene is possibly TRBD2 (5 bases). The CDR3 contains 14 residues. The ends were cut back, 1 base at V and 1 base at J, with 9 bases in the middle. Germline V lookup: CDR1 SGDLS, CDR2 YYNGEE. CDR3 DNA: TGTGCCAGCAGCGTAACGAGGGAGTCCTACGAGCAGTACTTC. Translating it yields CASSVTRESYEQYF.

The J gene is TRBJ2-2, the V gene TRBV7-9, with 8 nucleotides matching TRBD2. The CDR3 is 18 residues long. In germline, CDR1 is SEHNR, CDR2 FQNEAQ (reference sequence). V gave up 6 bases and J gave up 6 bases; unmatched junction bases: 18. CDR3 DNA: TGTGCCAGCAGGGTACGCAGTTCGCAGCGGGAGTTCTCCGGGGAGCTGTTTTTT. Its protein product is CASRVRSSQREFSGELFF.

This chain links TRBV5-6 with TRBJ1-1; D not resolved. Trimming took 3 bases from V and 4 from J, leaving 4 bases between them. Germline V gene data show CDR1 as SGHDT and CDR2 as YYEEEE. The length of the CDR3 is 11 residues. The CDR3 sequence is CASSYLTEAFF. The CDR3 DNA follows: TGTGCCAGCAGCTATCTCACTGAAGCTTTCTTT.

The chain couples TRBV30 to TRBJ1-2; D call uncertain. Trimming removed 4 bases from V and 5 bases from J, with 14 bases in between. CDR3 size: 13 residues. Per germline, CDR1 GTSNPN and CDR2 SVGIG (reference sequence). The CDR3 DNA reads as TGTGCCTGGACGGTCGGGGTTACGTATGGCTACACCTTC. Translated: CAWTVGVTYGYTF.

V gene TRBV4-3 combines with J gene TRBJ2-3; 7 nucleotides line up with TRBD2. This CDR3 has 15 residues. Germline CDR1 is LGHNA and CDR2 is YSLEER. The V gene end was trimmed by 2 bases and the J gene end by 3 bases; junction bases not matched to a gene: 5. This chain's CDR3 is CASSQLASGTDTQYF. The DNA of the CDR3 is TGCGCCAGCAGCCAACTGGCTAGCGGTACAGATACGCAGTATTTT.

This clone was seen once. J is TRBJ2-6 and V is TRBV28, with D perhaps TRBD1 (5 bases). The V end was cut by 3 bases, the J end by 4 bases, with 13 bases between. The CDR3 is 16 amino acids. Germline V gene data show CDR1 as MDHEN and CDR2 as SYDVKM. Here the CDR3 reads CASSFRSGPGANVLTF. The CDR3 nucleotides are TGTGCCAGCAGTTTCCGGTCAGGGCCAGGGGCCAACGTCCTGACTTTC.

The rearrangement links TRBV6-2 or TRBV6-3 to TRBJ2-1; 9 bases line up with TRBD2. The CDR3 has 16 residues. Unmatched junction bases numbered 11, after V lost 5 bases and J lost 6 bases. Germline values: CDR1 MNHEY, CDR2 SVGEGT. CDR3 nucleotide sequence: TGTGCCAGCAGTGCCCCTCTCGCGGGGGGGCTCAATGAGCAGTTCTTC. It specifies CASSAPLAGGLNEQFF.

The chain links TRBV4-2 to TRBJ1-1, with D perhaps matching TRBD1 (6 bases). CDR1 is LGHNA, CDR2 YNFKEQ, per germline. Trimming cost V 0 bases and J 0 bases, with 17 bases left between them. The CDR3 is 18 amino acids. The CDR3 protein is CASSQDEGGAGLNTEAFF. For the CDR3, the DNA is TGTGCCAGCAGCCAAGATGAAGGGGGGGCTGGACTGAACACTGAAGCTTTCTTT.

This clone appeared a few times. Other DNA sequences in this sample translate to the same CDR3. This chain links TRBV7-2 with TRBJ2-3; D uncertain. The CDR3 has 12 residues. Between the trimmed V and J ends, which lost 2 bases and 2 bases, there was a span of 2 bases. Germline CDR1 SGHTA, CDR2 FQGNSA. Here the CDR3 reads CASSLYTDTQYF. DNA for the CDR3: TGTGCCAGCAGCTTATACACAGATACGCAGTATTTT.

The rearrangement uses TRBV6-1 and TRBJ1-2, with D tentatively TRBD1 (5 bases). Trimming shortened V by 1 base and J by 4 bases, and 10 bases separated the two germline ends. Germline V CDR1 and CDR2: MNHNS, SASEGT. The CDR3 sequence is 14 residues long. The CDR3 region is CASSEDPRVYGYTF. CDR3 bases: TGTGCCAGCAGTGAAGATCCCAGGGTCTATGGCTACACCTTC.

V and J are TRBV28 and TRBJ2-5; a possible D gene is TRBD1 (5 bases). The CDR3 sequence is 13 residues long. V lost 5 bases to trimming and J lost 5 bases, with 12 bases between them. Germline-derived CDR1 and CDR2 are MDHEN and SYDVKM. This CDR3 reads CASSGAARETQYF. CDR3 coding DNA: TGTGCCAGCAGTGGGGCGGCTCGGGAGACCCAGTACTTC.

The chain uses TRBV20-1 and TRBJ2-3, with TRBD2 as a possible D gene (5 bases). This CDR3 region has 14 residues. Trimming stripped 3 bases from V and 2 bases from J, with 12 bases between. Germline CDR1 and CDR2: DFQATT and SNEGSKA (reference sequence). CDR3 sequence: CSASRDYPTDTQYF. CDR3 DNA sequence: TGCAGTGCTAGTAGAGACTACCCCACAGATACGCAGTATTTT.

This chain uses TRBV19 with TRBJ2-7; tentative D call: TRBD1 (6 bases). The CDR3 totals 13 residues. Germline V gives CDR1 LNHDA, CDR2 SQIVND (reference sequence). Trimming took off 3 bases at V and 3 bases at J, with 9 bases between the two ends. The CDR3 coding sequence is TGTGCCAGTAGTATTGCACAGGGCTACGAGCAGTACTTC. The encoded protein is CASSIAQGYEQYF.

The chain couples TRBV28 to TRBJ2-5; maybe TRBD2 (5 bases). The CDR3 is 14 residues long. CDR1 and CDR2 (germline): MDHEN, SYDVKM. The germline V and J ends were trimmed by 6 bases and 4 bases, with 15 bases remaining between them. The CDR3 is CASRTPGDGETQYF. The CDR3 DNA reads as TGTGCCAGCAGGACTCCCGGGGATGGAGAGACCCAGTACTTC.

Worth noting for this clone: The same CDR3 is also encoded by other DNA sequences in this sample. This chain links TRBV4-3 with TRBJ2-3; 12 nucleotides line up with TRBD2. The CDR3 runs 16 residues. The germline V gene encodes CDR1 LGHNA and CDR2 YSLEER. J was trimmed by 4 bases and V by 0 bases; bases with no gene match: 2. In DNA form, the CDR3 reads TGCGCCAGCAGCCAAGATCTAGCGGGAGGGCCAGATACGCAGTATTTT. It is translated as CASSQDLAGGPDTQYF.

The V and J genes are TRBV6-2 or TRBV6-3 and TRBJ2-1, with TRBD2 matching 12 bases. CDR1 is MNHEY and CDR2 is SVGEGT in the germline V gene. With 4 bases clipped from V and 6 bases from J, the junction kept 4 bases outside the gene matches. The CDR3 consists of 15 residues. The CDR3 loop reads CASSSSGGAINEQFF. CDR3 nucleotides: TGTGCCAGCAGTTCTAGCGGGGGGGCCATCAATGAGCAGTTCTTC.

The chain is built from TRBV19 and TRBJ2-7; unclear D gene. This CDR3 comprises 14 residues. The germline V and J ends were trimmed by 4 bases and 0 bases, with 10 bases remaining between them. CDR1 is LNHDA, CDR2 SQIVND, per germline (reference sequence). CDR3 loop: CASSTPQSSYEQYF. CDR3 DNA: TGTGCCAGTAGTACTCCACAAAGCTCCTACGAGCAGTACTTC.